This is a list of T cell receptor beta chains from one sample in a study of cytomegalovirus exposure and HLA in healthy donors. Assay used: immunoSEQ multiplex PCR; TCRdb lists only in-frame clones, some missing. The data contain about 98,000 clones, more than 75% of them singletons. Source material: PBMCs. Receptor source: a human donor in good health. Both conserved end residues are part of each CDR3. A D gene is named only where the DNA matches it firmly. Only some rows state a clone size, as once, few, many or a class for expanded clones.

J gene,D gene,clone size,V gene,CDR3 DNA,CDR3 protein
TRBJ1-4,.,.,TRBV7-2,TGTGCCAGCAGCTTAGGGACAGTGGAAAAACTGTTTTTT,CASSLGTVEKLFF
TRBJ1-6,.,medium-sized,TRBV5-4,TGTGCCAGCAGCTTGGAGGCAGGATCACCCCTCCACTTT,CASSLEAGSPLHF
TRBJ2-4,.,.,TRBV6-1,TGTGCCAGCACCTTAGACCCAGCCCCGGGGGACATTCAGTACTTC,CASTLDPAPGDIQYF
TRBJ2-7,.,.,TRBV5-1,TGCGCCAGCAGCATGACTAGTTCCTCCTACGAGCAGTACTTC,CASSMTSSSYEQYF
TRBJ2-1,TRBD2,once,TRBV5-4,TGTGCCAGCAGCGTAGCGGGAGGTGTGAATGAGCAGTTCTTC,CASSVAGGVNEQFF
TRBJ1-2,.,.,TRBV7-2,TGTGCCAGCAGCTTGGCCTTTAACTATGGCTACACCTTC,CASSLAFNYGYTF
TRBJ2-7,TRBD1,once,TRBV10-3,TGTGCCATCAGTGAGTCTTCAGGGGGAAACGGCTACGAGCAGTACTTC,CAISESSGGNGYEQYF
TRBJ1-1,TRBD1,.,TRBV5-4,TGTGCCAGCAGCTTGGCACAGGGGAGTTTCACTGAAGCTTTCTTT,CASSLAQGSFTEAFF
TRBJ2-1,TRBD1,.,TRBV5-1,TGCGCCAGCAGCTTGGGGCAGGGGGATTACAATGAGCAGTTCTTC,CASSLGQGDYNEQFF
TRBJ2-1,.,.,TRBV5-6,TGTGCCAGCAGCTTGGTATCGGGGGAAGATGAGCAGTTCTTC,CASSLVSGEDEQFF
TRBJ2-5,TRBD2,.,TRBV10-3,TGTGCCATCAGTGAACTAGCGCAAGAGACCCAGTACTTC,CAISELAQETQYF
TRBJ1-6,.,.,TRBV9,TGTGCCAGCAGCGTTGGAGGGATAGGTTCACCCCTCCACTTT,CASSVGGIGSPLHF
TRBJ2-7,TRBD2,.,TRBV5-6,TGTGCCAGCAGCGCCCTAGCGGGAGGGAGCTACGAGCAGTACTTC,CASSALAGGSYEQYF
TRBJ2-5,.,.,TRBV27,TGTGCCAGCAGTGGGCGTCTGAGCCAAGAGACCCAGTACTTC,CASSGRLSQETQYF
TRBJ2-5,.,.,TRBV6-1,TGTGCCAGCAGTGCCCGTAGCGGTAAGCTCCAAGAGACCCAGTACTTC,CASSARSGKLQETQYF
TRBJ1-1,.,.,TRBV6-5,TGTGCCAGCATGGCGAGTGACAGGCCCCGACGGTGGCCTTTCTTT,CASMASDRPRRWPFF
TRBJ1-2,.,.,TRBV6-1,TGTGCCAGCAGCGTTGTCATGGACAGTGACTATGGCTACACCTTC,CASSVVMDSDYGYTF
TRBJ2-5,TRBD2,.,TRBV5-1,TGCGCCAGCAGCTCCGGACTAGCGGGGGGGAAAGAGACCCAGTACTTC,CASSSGLAGGKETQYF
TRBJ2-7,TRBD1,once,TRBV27,TGTGCCAGCAGTTCCTGGGGACAGGTCTACGAGCAGTACTTC,CASSSWGQVYEQYF
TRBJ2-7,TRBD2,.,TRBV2,TGTGCCAGCCGCTGGACTAGCGGGAACTACGAGCAGTACTTC,CASRWTSGNYEQYF
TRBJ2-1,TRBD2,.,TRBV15,TGTGCCACCAGCCGCGGGGGGCAGAATGAGCAGTTCTTC,CATSRGGQNEQFF
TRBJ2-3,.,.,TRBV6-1,TGTGCCAGCAGTGCCAGGGTGGGGGATACGCAGTATTTT,CASSARVGDTQYF
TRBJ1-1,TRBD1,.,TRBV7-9,TGTGCCAGCAGCCCAAACCCGACAGGGGTTGAGAACACTGAAGCTTTCTTT,CASSPNPTGVENTEAFF
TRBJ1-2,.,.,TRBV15,TGTGCCACCAGCGTAGGGGCGGGGGACTATGGCTACCCCTTC,CATSVGAGDYGYPF
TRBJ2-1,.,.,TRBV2,TGTGCCAGCAGTGAATGGGGGGTGGGGGGAAATGAGCAGTTCTTC,CASSEWGVGGNEQFF
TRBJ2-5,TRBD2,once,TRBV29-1,TGCAGCGTTGAAGGGACTAGCGGGACAGAGACCCAGTACTTC,CSVEGTSGTETQYF
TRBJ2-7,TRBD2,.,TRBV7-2,TGTGCCAGCCGACTAGCGGGAGGGTACGAGCAGTACTTC,CASRLAGGYEQYF
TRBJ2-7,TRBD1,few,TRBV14,TGTGCCAGCAGCCAAGATTACAGGGGGCTCTCCGAGCAGTACTTC,CASSQDYRGLSEQYF
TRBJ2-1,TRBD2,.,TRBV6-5,TGTGCCTCCGGAGCGGGAGGGACCTACAATGAGCAGTTCTTC,CASGAGGTYNEQFF
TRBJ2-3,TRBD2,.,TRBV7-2,TGTGCCAGCAGCCTCGGACTAGCGGGTCTCACAGATACGCAGTATTTT,CASSLGLAGLTDTQYF
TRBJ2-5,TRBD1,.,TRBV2,TGTGCCAGCAACCGTCAGGGGGCGCTGAGAACGGAGACCCAGTACTTC,CASNRQGALRTETQYF
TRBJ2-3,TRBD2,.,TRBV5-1,TGCGCCAGCAGCTCCCCTCCGGAGAAGCGGGGGGAAACAGATACGCAGTATTTT,CASSSPPEKRGETDTQYF
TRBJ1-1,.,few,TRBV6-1,TGTGCCAGCAGTGAGGGCGGTGGGAGCACTGAAGCTTTCTTT,CASSEGGGSTEAFF
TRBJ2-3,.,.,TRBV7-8,TGTGCCAGCAGCCGTAGTATTACCGTAGGACTTACAGATACGCAGTATTTT,CASSRSITVGLTDTQYF
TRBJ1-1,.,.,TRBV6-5,TGTGCCAGCAGTTGGGGGACTCGCCGCGAAGCTTTCTTT,CASSWGTRREAFF